This T cell receptor beta chain was obtained from a study of OX40 agonist ivuxolimab in advanced cancers. Produced via immunoSEQ multiplex PCR; TCRdb's table is partial and in-frame only. Among tens of thousands of clones, roughly nine tenths were seen once, and the ten largest hold 11%. The CDR3 is made up of 12 amino acids. Germline-derived CDR1 and CDR2 are SGHRS and YFSETQ. Trimming removed 4 bases at V and 7 bases at J, with 11 bases between. Study conclusions and caveats: By week 6 at 0.1 to 3.0 mg/kg, blood CD4+ and CD8+ T cells had expanded clonally.

Concerning this clone: Its antigen is currently unknown.

The receptor's source is an adult with an advanced solid tumor such as melanoma, head and neck, liver or kidney cancer. This rearrangement joins TRBV5-1 to TRBJ2-5, with D possibly matching TRBD2 (5 bases). Sequenced material: CD4+ or CD8+ T cells sorted from blood, taken in a trial of the OX40 agonist ivuxolimab. The CDR3 region is CASSDLEGTQYF. DNA of the CDR3: TGCGCCAGCAGCGATCTTGAGGGGACCCAGTACTTC.